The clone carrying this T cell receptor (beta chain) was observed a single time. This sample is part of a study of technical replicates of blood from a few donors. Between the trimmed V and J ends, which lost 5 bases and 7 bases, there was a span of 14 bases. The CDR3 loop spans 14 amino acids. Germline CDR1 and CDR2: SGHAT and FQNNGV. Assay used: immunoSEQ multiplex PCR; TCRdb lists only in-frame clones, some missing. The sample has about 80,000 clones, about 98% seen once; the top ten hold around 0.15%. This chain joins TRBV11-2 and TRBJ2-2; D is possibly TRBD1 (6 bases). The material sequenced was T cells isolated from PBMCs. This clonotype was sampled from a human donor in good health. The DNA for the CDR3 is TGTGCCAGCAGCCTGAACACAGGGTACGGGGAGCTGTTTTTT. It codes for CASSLNTGYGELFF.